This T cell receptor (beta chain) was identified during a study of T cell responses to AZD1222 COVID-19 vaccine. Study-wide results and caveats: Females outnumbered males among donors, who were mostly white British; clonal diversity was possibly underestimated.

Method: immunoSEQ multiplex PCR; TCRdb's copy keeps in-frame clones and lacks some. The repertoire consists of 190,000 or so clones, with approximately 90% occurring once and the leading ten covering around 3.5%. Trimming took 6 bases from V and 7 from J; bases not matched to a gene: 9. This CDR3 has 15 amino acids. Germline V lookup: CDR1 SGHAT, CDR2 FQNNGV. Of note for this clone: What it binds is unknown.

This clonotype originated in an adult who received the AZD1222 COVID-19 vaccine. This chain connects TRBV11-2 to TRBJ1-4; 9 positions match TRBD1. The material sequenced was peripheral blood, taken 28 days after the second AZD1222 dose. DNA for the CDR3: TGTGCCAGCAGTCCGGGACAGGGTAGTGTTGAAAAACTGTTTTTT. Protein: CASSPGQGSVEKLFF.